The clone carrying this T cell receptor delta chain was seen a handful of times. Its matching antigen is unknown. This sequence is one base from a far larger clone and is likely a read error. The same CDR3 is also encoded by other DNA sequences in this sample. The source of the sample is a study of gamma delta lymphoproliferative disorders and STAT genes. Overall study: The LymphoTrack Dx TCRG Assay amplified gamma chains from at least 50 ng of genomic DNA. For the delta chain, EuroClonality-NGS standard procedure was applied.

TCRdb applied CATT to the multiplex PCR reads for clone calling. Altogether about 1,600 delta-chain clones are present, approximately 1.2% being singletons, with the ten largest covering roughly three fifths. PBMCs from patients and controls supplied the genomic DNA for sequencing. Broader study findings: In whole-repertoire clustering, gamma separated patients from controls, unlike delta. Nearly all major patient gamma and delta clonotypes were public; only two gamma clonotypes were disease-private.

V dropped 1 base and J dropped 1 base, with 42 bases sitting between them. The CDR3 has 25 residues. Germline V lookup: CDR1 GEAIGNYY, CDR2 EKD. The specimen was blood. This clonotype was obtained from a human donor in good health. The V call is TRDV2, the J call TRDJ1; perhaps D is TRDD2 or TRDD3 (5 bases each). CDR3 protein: CACDTMALRGRPYVDGGYSTDKLIF. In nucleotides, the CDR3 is TGTGCCTGTGACACGATGGCCCTCCGAGGTCGTCCCTACGTAGACGGGGGGTATTCCACCGATAAACTCATCTTT.